This T cell receptor (beta chain) was identified during a study of T cells in tuberculosis. Germline CDR1 MNHEY, CDR2 SMNVEV (reference sequence). The CDR3 loop spans 16 amino acids. Trimming took 4 bases from V and 3 from J; bases not matched to a gene: 9. Thawed, overnight-rested PBMC were stained with GMM-loaded CD1B tetramer, viability dye and anti-CD3, then sorted. The CD1B tetramers carried C32 glucose monomycolate purified from Rhodococcus equi. Before cryopreservation, the sorted PBMC lost their CD14-expressing monocytes. The data were produced by immunoSEQ multiplex PCR, yet TCRdb's version contains in-frame clones alone and is incomplete. The top ten clones hold around 13% of a sample with roughly 60,000 clones, around 81% of them seen once.

This TCR was sampled from an adult woman with latent tuberculosis. Sequencing was performed on CD1b-GMM tetramer-negative cells sorted from PBMCs. This chain links TRBV27 with TRBJ1-1; 9 nucleotides agree with TRBD1. The DNA of the CDR3 is TGTGCCAGCAGTTCTACAGGGGGCCAGGGGGACACTGAAGCTTTCTTT. This translates into CASSSTGGQGDTEAFF.